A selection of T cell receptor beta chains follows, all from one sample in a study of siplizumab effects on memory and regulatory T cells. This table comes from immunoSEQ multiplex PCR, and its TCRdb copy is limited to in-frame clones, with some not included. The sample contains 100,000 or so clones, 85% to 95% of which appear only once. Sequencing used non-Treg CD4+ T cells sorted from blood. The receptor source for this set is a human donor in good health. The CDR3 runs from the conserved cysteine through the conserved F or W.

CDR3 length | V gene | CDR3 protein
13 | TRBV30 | CAWSRDRGEKLFF
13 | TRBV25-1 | CASSEGHAYGYTF
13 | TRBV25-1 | CASSDLINEKLFF
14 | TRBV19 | CASSIDPVGGEAFF
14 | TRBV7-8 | CASSLLAGADTQYF
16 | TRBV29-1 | CSVEGAQGTRSYEQYF
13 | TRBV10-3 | CAISESFGGELFF
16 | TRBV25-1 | CASSVMTAGGRNEQFF
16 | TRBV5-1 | CASSLGGTSVSYEQYF
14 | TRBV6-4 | CATRLAAHTDTQYF